The rows below give T cell receptor beta chains drawn from one sample of a study of blood T cell repertoires in COVID-19. The method was immunoSEQ multiplex PCR; TCRdb's version includes in-frame clones alone and lacks a portion of them. The sample carries about 80,000 clones, 60% to 85% recorded once. Sequencing was performed on peripheral blood. The source of these receptors is a human donor in a cohort sampled during active COVID-19. The CDR3 runs from the conserved cysteine through the conserved F or W. D genes are given only for firm matches. Only some rows state a clone size, as once, few, many or a class for expanded clones.

CDR3nt: TGTGCCAGCAGCAAAACCGGGGACAGGGGTCGCGGCTACACCTTC
CDR3aa: CASSKTGDRGRGYTF
abundance: -
v_gene: TRBV7-9
len: 15
j_gene: TRBJ1-2
d_gene: TRBD1

CDR3nt: TGTGCCTCAACCTGGGCCGACAATGAGCAGTTCTTC
CDR3aa: CASTWADNEQFF
abundance: -
v_gene: TRBV30
len: 12
j_gene: TRBJ2-1
d_gene: -

CDR3nt: TGTGCCAGCAGCTCGGCAGGCATTAATTCACCCCTCCACTTT
CDR3aa: CASSSAGINSPLHF
abundance: -
v_gene: TRBV11-3
len: 14
j_gene: TRBJ1-6
d_gene: -

CDR3nt: TGCGCCAGCAGCTTGGGACAGGGCGTATCCGAGCAGTACTTC
CDR3aa: CASSLGQGVSEQYF
abundance: -
v_gene: TRBV4-1
len: 14
j_gene: TRBJ2-7
d_gene: TRBD1

CDR3nt: TGTGCCAGCAGTTACATCCCCCATCCGACTAGCTTCACAGATACGCAGTATTTT
CDR3aa: CASSYIPHPTSFTDTQYF
abundance: -
v_gene: TRBV6-2/TRBV6-3
len: 18
j_gene: TRBJ2-3
d_gene: TRBD2

CDR3nt: TGCAGCGTTCTGGGGGGAGGAAATGAAAAACTGTTTTTT
CDR3aa: CSVLGGGNEKLFF
abundance: -
v_gene: TRBV29-1
len: 13
j_gene: TRBJ1-4
d_gene: -

CDR3nt: TGTGCCAGCAGCCCCGGAGGAGCTTCTGAAGCTTTCTTT
CDR3aa: CASSPGGASEAFF
abundance: -
v_gene: TRBV6-2/TRBV6-3
len: 13
j_gene: TRBJ1-1
d_gene: -

CDR3nt: TGCAGCGTTGAAGGTTCAGCCTACGAGCAGTACTTC
CDR3aa: CSVEGSAYEQYF
abundance: -
v_gene: TRBV29-1
len: 12
j_gene: TRBJ2-7
d_gene: -

CDR3nt: TGTGCCAGCAGTTTAACCTGGCCCTCAGATGAGACCCAGTACTTC
CDR3aa: CASSLTWPSDETQYF
abundance: -
v_gene: TRBV27
len: 15
j_gene: TRBJ2-5
d_gene: -

CDR3nt: TGTGCCAGCAGCTTGACTAGCGGAACAGATACGCAGTATTTT
CDR3aa: CASSLTSGTDTQYF
abundance: -
v_gene: TRBV7-2
len: 14
j_gene: TRBJ2-3
d_gene: TRBD2

CDR3nt: TGCGCCAGCAGCCAGGGACATGGAGAAAAACTGTTTTTT
CDR3aa: CASSQGHGEKLFF
abundance: -
v_gene: TRBV5-1
len: 13
j_gene: TRBJ1-4
d_gene: -

CDR3nt: TGTGCCAGCAGCTACACAGTACAGGGATCGGGTGAAAAACTGTTTTTT
CDR3aa: CASSYTVQGSGEKLFF
abundance: -
v_gene: TRBV5-4
len: 16
j_gene: TRBJ1-4
d_gene: -

CDR3nt: TGTGCCAGGAGGCCCTCAGGGGGCCGCGGAAACAATGAGCAGTTCTTC
CDR3aa: CARRPSGGRGNNEQFF
abundance: -
v_gene: TRBV21-1
len: 16
j_gene: TRBJ2-1
d_gene: -

CDR3nt: TGTGCCAGTAGGACAGCCATTCCCTACAATGAGCAGTTCTTC
CDR3aa: CASRTAIPYNEQFF
abundance: once
v_gene: TRBV27
len: 14
j_gene: TRBJ2-1
d_gene: -

CDR3nt: TGTGCCAGCAGCTTGGCCAATGCAGGAGGGAGGTCGCAGTATTTT
CDR3aa: CASSLANAGGRSQYF
abundance: -
v_gene: TRBV5-8
len: 15
j_gene: TRBJ2-3
d_gene: -

CDR3nt: TGTGCCAGCAGCCCCAGGACTAGCGGGAACACCGGGGAGCTGTTTTTT
CDR3aa: CASSPRTSGNTGELFF
abundance: once
v_gene: TRBV11-3
len: 16
j_gene: TRBJ2-2
d_gene: TRBD2

CDR3nt: TGTGCCAGCAGCTTACGGGGATCCGGGGAGCTGTTTTTT
CDR3aa: CASSLRGSGELFF
abundance: -
v_gene: TRBV7-2
len: 13
j_gene: TRBJ2-2
d_gene: -

CDR3nt: TGTGCCTCTGGGACAGGCAATATTGAAGCTTTCTTT
CDR3aa: CASGTGNIEAFF
abundance: -
v_gene: TRBV25-1
len: 12
j_gene: TRBJ1-1
d_gene: TRBD1

CDR3nt: TGTGCCAGCAGCTTGGGAGTGAGCGTAACTAACTATGGCTACACCTTC
CDR3aa: CASSLGVSVTNYGYTF
abundance: -
v_gene: TRBV5-5
len: 16
j_gene: TRBJ1-2
d_gene: -

CDR3nt: TGTGCCAGCAGCTTATGGCGGCTCAGTGAGTACAATGAGCAGTTCTTC
CDR3aa: CASSLWRLSEYNEQFF
abundance: few
v_gene: TRBV11-2
len: 16
j_gene: TRBJ2-1
d_gene: -

CDR3nt: TGCGCCAGCAGCTTGTTCCCGGGAGCTGGAAACACCATATATTTT
CDR3aa: CASSLFPGAGNTIYF
abundance: few
v_gene: TRBV5-1
len: 15
j_gene: TRBJ1-3
d_gene: -

CDR3nt: TGTGCCAGCAGCGCCCGATTCCAAGGGGATCAGCCCCAGCATTTT
CDR3aa: CASSARFQGDQPQHF
abundance: -
v_gene: TRBV7-2
len: 15
j_gene: TRBJ1-5
d_gene: -

CDR3nt: TGTGCCAGCAGCTTAGCTTTCGCGGGAGGAGGCACAGATACGCAGTATTTT
CDR3aa: CASSLAFAGGGTDTQYF
abundance: -
v_gene: TRBV7-6
len: 17
j_gene: TRBJ2-3
d_gene: TRBD2

CDR3nt: TGTGCCAGTTACAGGGGGGAGAACAATGAGCAGTTCTTC
CDR3aa: CASYRGENNEQFF
abundance: once
v_gene: TRBV2
len: 13
j_gene: TRBJ2-1
d_gene: TRBD1

CDR3nt: TGCGCCAGCAGCTTGACAGTATCTAATGAAAAACTGTTTTTT
CDR3aa: CASSLTVSNEKLFF
abundance: -
v_gene: TRBV5-1
len: 14
j_gene: TRBJ1-4
d_gene: -

CDR3nt: TGTGCCAGTAGACCCCCCGGGAGGACAGATACGCAGTATTTT
CDR3aa: CASRPPGRTDTQYF
abundance: many
v_gene: TRBV19
len: 14
j_gene: TRBJ2-3
d_gene: TRBD2

CDR3nt: TGTGCCAGTAGTATAGATGCGGGCTCCTATAATTCACCCCTCCACTTT
CDR3aa: CASSIDAGSYNSPLHF
abundance: -
v_gene: TRBV19
len: 16
j_gene: TRBJ1-6
d_gene: -

CDR3nt: TGTGCCAGCAGCAGGGACAGGGGGGTCACTGAAGCTTTCTTT
CDR3aa: CASSRDRGVTEAFF
abundance: -
v_gene: TRBV11-3
len: 14
j_gene: TRBJ1-1
d_gene: TRBD1

CDR3nt: TGCAGCGTTGAAGAGGGGACTAGCGGGGTCGGGGAGCTGTTTTTT
CDR3aa: CSVEEGTSGVGELFF
abundance: -
v_gene: TRBV29-1
len: 15
j_gene: TRBJ2-2
d_gene: TRBD2

CDR3nt: TGTGCCAGCAGCCCTGGACTAGCGGCCTACAATGAGCAGTTCTTC
CDR3aa: CASSPGLAAYNEQFF
abundance: -
v_gene: TRBV27
len: 15
j_gene: TRBJ2-1
d_gene: TRBD2

CDR3nt: TGTGCCAGCAGCGCCGGGACTACCAACCAAGAGACCCAGTACTTC
CDR3aa: CASSAGTTNQETQYF
abundance: -
v_gene: TRBV9
len: 15
j_gene: TRBJ2-5
d_gene: TRBD2

CDR3nt: TGTGCCAGTAGTATGGGTGGTTTAGGGGCCTCTTTT
CDR3aa: CASSMGGLGASF
abundance: -
v_gene: TRBV19
len: 12
j_gene: TRBJ2-3
d_gene: -

CDR3nt: TGTGCCAGCATTAGGAGTGCAGATACGCAGTATTTT
CDR3aa: CASIRSADTQYF
abundance: -
v_gene: TRBV2
len: 12
j_gene: TRBJ2-3
d_gene: -

CDR3nt: TGTGCCAGCCTGGACAGGGCTTCTGGAAACACCATATATTTT
CDR3aa: CASLDRASGNTIYF
abundance: -
v_gene: TRBV19
len: 14
j_gene: TRBJ1-3
d_gene: TRBD1

CDR3nt: TGTGCCAGCAGCTTACGACTAGCGGGAGGGTCCTCTGAGCAGTTCTTC
CDR3aa: CASSLRLAGGSSEQFF
abundance: -
v_gene: TRBV7-6
len: 16
j_gene: TRBJ2-1
d_gene: TRBD2

CDR3nt: TGTGCCAGCAGCTTTCTTAGCGGGAGGGCCGGAGATACGCAGTATTTT
CDR3aa: CASSFLSGRAGDTQYF
abundance: -
v_gene: TRBV11-3
len: 16
j_gene: TRBJ2-3
d_gene: TRBD2

CDR3nt: TGCGCCAGCAGTGAACGGGAGTTTGAGGATACGCAGTATTTT
CDR3aa: CASSEREFEDTQYF
abundance: few
v_gene: TRBV10-1
len: 14
j_gene: TRBJ2-3
d_gene: -

CDR3nt: TGTGCCAGCAGCTCCCGGGCGGGGGGCAATGAGCAGTTCTTC
CDR3aa: CASSSRAGGNEQFF
abundance: once
v_gene: TRBV2
len: 14
j_gene: TRBJ2-1
d_gene: TRBD2

CDR3nt: TGCGCCAGCAGCTTGGGAGGGAACACTGAAGCTTTCTTT
CDR3aa: CASSLGGNTEAFF
abundance: -
v_gene: TRBV5-1
len: 13
j_gene: TRBJ1-1
d_gene: -

CDR3nt: TGTGCCAGCAGCCAAGTTATTGGACAGGGTGGATTCGATGGGAATGAGCAGTTCTTC
CDR3aa: CASSQVIGQGGFDGNEQFF
abundance: -
v_gene: TRBV3-1/TRBV3-2
len: 19
j_gene: TRBJ2-1
d_gene: TRBD1

CDR3nt: TGTGCCAGCAGTACCCGGGACAGATACAATGAGCAGTTCTTC
CDR3aa: CASSTRDRYNEQFF
abundance: few
v_gene: TRBV6-2/TRBV6-3
len: 14
j_gene: TRBJ2-1
d_gene: TRBD1

CDR3nt: TGTGCCAGCAGCTTAAGGAGGAGTCTAGCCAAAAACATTCAGTACTTC
CDR3aa: CASSLRRSLAKNIQYF
abundance: -
v_gene: TRBV13
len: 16
j_gene: TRBJ2-4
d_gene: -

CDR3nt: TGTGCCAGCAGTTGGGAGGGGGGTTGGAACAATGAGCAGTTCTTC
CDR3aa: CASSWEGGWNNEQFF
abundance: -
v_gene: TRBV27
len: 15
j_gene: TRBJ2-1
d_gene: -

CDR3nt: TGTGCCAGCAGTCCGGGACAGGGATCTTCACCCCTCCACTTT
CDR3aa: CASSPGQGSSPLHF
abundance: -
v_gene: TRBV28
len: 14
j_gene: TRBJ1-6
d_gene: TRBD1

CDR3nt: TGTGCCAGCAGAACCGGGACAGGGGTTTTTCGGCCCCAGCATTTT
CDR3aa: CASRTGTGVFRPQHF
abundance: -
v_gene: TRBV7-2
len: 15
j_gene: TRBJ1-5
d_gene: TRBD1

CDR3nt: TGTGCCAGCAGCTTATCCCCCTCAGCCCGAACTAGTGGGGCCAACGTCCTGACTTTC
CDR3aa: CASSLSPSARTSGANVLTF
abundance: -
v_gene: TRBV7-2
len: 19
j_gene: TRBJ2-6
d_gene: -

CDR3nt: TGTGCCAGCAGCTTGGGGACACAAAGGATTGGCTACACCTTC
CDR3aa: CASSLGTQRIGYTF
abundance: -
v_gene: TRBV5-4
len: 14
j_gene: TRBJ1-2
d_gene: -

CDR3nt: TGTGCCTATATTGGACTGCAACCAGGGGAGCTGTTTTTT
CDR3aa: CAYIGLQPGELFF
abundance: -
v_gene: TRBV30
len: 13
j_gene: TRBJ2-2
d_gene: -

CDR3nt: TGTGCCAGCAGCCGGGGACAGGGCAATGAGCAGTTCTTC
CDR3aa: CASSRGQGNEQFF
abundance: -
v_gene: TRBV12-3/TRBV12-4
len: 13
j_gene: TRBJ2-1
d_gene: TRBD1

CDR3nt: TGTGCCAGTATAAGGGGGACTGAAGCTTTCTTT
CDR3aa: CASIRGTEAFF
abundance: -
v_gene: TRBV19
len: 11
j_gene: TRBJ1-1
d_gene: -

CDR3nt: TGTGCCACTGGCCATCCTAGCGAAAGCACAGATACGCAGTATTTT
CDR3aa: CATGHPSESTDTQYF
abundance: -
v_gene: TRBV15
len: 15
j_gene: TRBJ2-3
d_gene: -